The present T cell receptor (beta chain) was sequenced within a study of blood T cell repertoires in COVID-19. Across the study: Specimens from acute and convalescent COVID-19 originated in the United States, Italy and Spain. T cells, B-cell-depleted T cells, or PBMCs provided the cDNA or gDNA that served as material.

CDR3 length: 17 amino acids. CDR1 is KGHDR, CDR2 SFDVKD, per germline. V shed 1 base and J shed 3 bases, with 15 bases lying between them. Authors' processing steps: Reference gene primer amplification yielded estimated nucleated cell counts. Method: immunoSEQ multiplex PCR; TCRdb's copy keeps in-frame clones and lacks some. V, J and clone size were drawn from that table, and D and trimming were deduced from the DNA. In the table there are about 360,000 clones, around nine tenths of which are singletons. Input material: peripheral blood. This rearrangement joins TRBV24-1 to TRBJ1-3; TRBD1 is a possible D gene (6 bases). This TCR was sampled from a human donor in a cohort sampled during active COVID-19. CDR3: CATSDLVGTPNGNTIYF. The CDR3 DNA reads as TGTGCCACCAGTGATTTAGTTGGGACACCTAATGGAAACACCATATATTTT.